This T cell receptor (beta chain) was sequenced during a study of human T cells and chemical hapten exposure. Overall study: From small differences in pooled library volume came most of the variation in per-sample TCR yields.

Extraction of total RNA was performed on unfractionated whole blood. The CDR3 loop spans 17 amino acids. Germline loops: CDR1 MNHEY, CDR2 SVGEGT. J gave up 4 bases and V 7 bases, and 11 bases lay outside the gene matches. In the original workflow: Sample TCR totals centred on a median of approximately 100,000, ranging roughly 20,000 to 690,600. Via MiXCR, TCRdb re-called the 5' RACE reads, giving one row per CDR3 protein. The V and J calls were not made by the authors but by TCRdb's processing. This sample carries 110,000 or so distinct CDR3 sequences, roughly 19% of them seen once, and the ten largest clones take approximately 3%.

The source of this sequence is a human donor in good health. The J gene is TRBJ2-1, the V gene TRBV6-2 or TRBV6-3, with TRBD2 matching over 12 bases. This CDR3 reads CASTDGSLAGGYNEQFF. The DNA of the CDR3 is TGTGCCAGCACCGACGGTAGTCTAGCGGGAGGGTACAATGAGCAGTTCTTC.